The 2 T cell receptor beta chains below were found in one sample sequenced in a study of cytotoxic CD8 clonotypes in ibrutinib-treated CLL. The method was immunoSEQ multiplex PCR; TCRdb's version includes in-frame clones alone and lacks a portion of them. The table records around 150,000 clones, approximately 91% of them present only once. Here the sequenced sample was PBMCs, taken at disease progression, from a patient treated with ibrutinib. These receptors were obtained from a human donor with chronic lymphocytic leukemia.

The chain joins TRBV9 to TRBJ1-4, with TRBD1 identical over 7 bases. V shed 3 bases, J shed 3 bases, and the junction held 5 bases outside the gene matches. There are 15 residues in the CDR3. The germline CDR1 and CDR2 sequences are SGDLS and YYNGEE. CDR3 sequence: CASSETTGPNEKLFF. The CDR3 DNA reads TGTGCCAGCAGCGAAACGACAGGGCCTAATGAAAAACTGTTTTTT.

In nucleotides, the CDR3 is TGTGCCAGCATCGGACTAGCGGGAAACAAAAACATTCAGTACTTC. Its protein is CASIGLAGNKNIQYF. The gene calls are TRBV2 and TRBJ2-4; 12 nucleotides agree with TRBD2. Germline assignment: CDR1 SNHLY and CDR2 FYNNEI. The CDR3 has 15 residues. V lost 7 bases and J lost 3; bases outside the gene matches: 4.